This is a list of T cell receptor beta chains from one sample in a study of blood T cell repertoires in COVID-19. Using immunoSEQ multiplex PCR, the repertoire was profiled, and TCRdb retains in-frame clones only, with some absent. The data show around 320,000 clones, 75% to 85% seen once. The sequencing input was peripheral blood. The receptors here all came from a human donor in a cohort sampled during active COVID-19. Each CDR3 is given with its conserved first and last residue. Fields, in order: V gene, D gene, clone size, J gene, CDR3 DNA, CDR3 protein. A D gene is named only where the DNA matches it firmly. Expanded clones get a size class; other rows say once, few or many, or leave the size out.

>TRBV4-2|-|-|TRBJ2-7
TGTGCCAGCAGCCAAGAGGGTTCGGGGGCCTACGAGCAGTACTTC
CASSQEGSGAYEQYF
>TRBV10-3|TRBD2|-|TRBJ2-3
TGTGCCTCCATGACCGGGACTAGCGGGTTTGATACGCAGTATTTT
CASMTGTSGFDTQYF
>TRBV11-1|-|-|TRBJ2-3
TGTGCCAGCAGCTTAGCGCGGTCGGGGGCAGATACGCAGTATTTT
CASSLARSGADTQYF
>TRBV4-2|TRBD1|-|TRBJ2-7
TGTGCCAGCAGCAACCCGGACAGGGAGAGCTACGAGCAGTACTTC
CASSNPDRESYEQYF
>TRBV5-1|-|-|TRBJ1-2
TGCGCCAGCAGCTTGGGGCCAGGGAACTATGGCTACACCTTC
CASSLGPGNYGYTF
>TRBV5-1|TRBD1|-|TRBJ1-5
TGCGCCAGCAGACCAACCACAGGGGGCAGCAATCAGCCCCAGCATTTT
CASRPTTGGSNQPQHF
>TRBV5-4|-|once|TRBJ1-1
TGTGCCAGCAGCACATGGTGGGGGGGGCTGAACACTGAAGCTTTCTTT
CASSTWWGGLNTEAFF
>TRBV19|TRBD2|-|TRBJ2-7
TGTGCCAGTAGTATGGCCCTCAAGGGGGCTAGCGGGGGAAATATGTACGAGCAGTACTTC
CASSMALKGASGGNMYEQYF
>TRBV18|TRBD1|-|TRBJ1-6
TGTGCCAGCTCAACAGGGGGCTTTTCACCCCTCCACTTT
CASSTGGFSPLHF
>TRBV2|-|-|TRBJ1-4
TGTGCCAGCAGTGAAGACATGGGCAGAGTGGGCGAAAAACTGTTTTTT
CASSEDMGRVGEKLFF
>TRBV15|TRBD2|-|TRBJ2-3
TGTGCCACCAGCAGGAGAACTAGCGGGGGGGCAGCAACAGATACGCAGTATTTT
CATSRRTSGGAATDTQYF
>TRBV19|-|-|TRBJ1-5
TGTGCCAGTAGTATAACAATAACAGGGTGGACGGTTCAGCCCCAGCATTTT
CASSITITGWTVQPQHF
>TRBV5-4|-|-|TRBJ2-7
TGTGCCAGCACTTTAACCGAGGGAAGCTACGAGCAGTACTTC
CASTLTEGSYEQYF
>TRBV5-1|-|-|TRBJ1-1
TGCGCCAGCAGCTTGGCGAGGGATGAAGCTTTCTTT
CASSLARDEAFF
>TRBV13|-|-|TRBJ2-3
TGTGCCAGCAGCTTAGCCATCCTAGCAGATACGCAGTATTTT
CASSLAILADTQYF
>TRBV7-3|TRBD2|-|TRBJ2-5
TGTGCCAGCAGCCCAGGTCGGGGGGGACGGGAGACCCAGTACTTC
CASSPGRGGRETQYF
>TRBV28|-|once|TRBJ2-3
TGTGCCAGCAGTTCACCTTCCCTAGTCGATACGCAGTATTTT
CASSSPSLVDTQYF
>TRBV5-1|TRBD2|-|TRBJ2-3
TGCGCCAGCAGCTCGGGACTAGCGGGGATCACAGATACGCAGTATTTT
CASSSGLAGITDTQYF
>TRBV18|-|-|TRBJ2-1
TGTGCCAGCTCACCGCAGGACAGAACCTACAATGAGCAGTTCTTC
CASSPQDRTYNEQFF
>TRBV9|-|few|TRBJ1-1
TGTGCCAGCAGCCCCCGTAGCGAGAGACGGGTGAACACTGAAGCTTTCTTT
CASSPRSERRVNTEAFF
>TRBV5-1|-|few|TRBJ2-5
TGCGCCAGCAGCTTGATCCCAGGAGAGACCCAGTACTTC
CASSLIPGETQYF
>TRBV5-1|TRBD1|-|TRBJ1-2
TGCGCCAGCAGCTTTGACAGGGTCTCCGGCTACACCTTC
CASSFDRVSGYTF
>TRBV7-9|-|-|TRBJ1-1
TGTGCCAGCACCGAAAGTGGGGGGACCACTGAAGCTTTCTTT
CASTESGGTTEAFF
>TRBV7-9|TRBD1|once|TRBJ2-2
TGTGCCAGCAGCCCGCGACAGGGGTCGGCCGGGGAGCTGTTTTTT
CASSPRQGSAGELFF
>TRBV6-5|TRBD2|-|TRBJ2-1
TGTGCCAGCAGTTACTCGCGGGGGGGTAGACTGTTCTTC
CASSYSRGGRLFF
>TRBV24-1|TRBD1|-|TRBJ2-7
TGTGCCACCAGTGATCCGGACAGGCCCTACGAGCAGTACTTC
CATSDPDRPYEQYF
>TRBV27|-|-|TRBJ2-2
TGTGCCAGCAGTTTCGGGCGGGGAAACACCGGGGAGCTGTTTTTT
CASSFGRGNTGELFF
>TRBV29-1|TRBD1|-|TRBJ1-1
TGCAGCTCGCGGACAGGCCGCACTGAAGCTTTCTTT
CSSRTGRTEAFF
>TRBV30|-|-|TRBJ1-1
TGTGCCTGGGGGGCACGGAACACTGAAGCTTTCTTT
CAWGARNTEAFF
>TRBV5-1|-|-|TRBJ2-1
TGCGCCAGCAGCACCGACGGACTCTCCTACAATGAGCAGTTCTTC
CASSTDGLSYNEQFF
>TRBV27|-|-|TRBJ1-1
TGTGCCAGCAGTATCGACCGGACAGCTAGCACTGAAGCTTTCTTT
CASSIDRTASTEAFF
>TRBV6-5|-|-|TRBJ2-7
TGTGCCAGCAGTTACTCGAAGCTCCACCCCTACGAGCAGTACTTC
CASSYSKLHPYEQYF
>TRBV12-5|-|-|TRBJ1-1
TGTGCTAGTGGTTTGGTACTAAGCAGGGAGAACACTGAAGCTTTCTTT
CASGLVLSRENTEAFF
>TRBV3-1/TRBV3-2|TRBD2|-|TRBJ2-1
TGTGCCAGCAGCCAGTTAGCGGGGATTAATGAGCAGTTCTTC
CASSQLAGINEQFF
>TRBV24-1|-|-|TRBJ1-1
TGTGCCACCAGTGCCCCTGGGAGGGAGGGTGAAGCTTTCTTT
CATSAPGREGEAFF
>TRBV19|-|-|TRBJ2-1
TGTGCCAGTATTGGGTCCCCGGGCTCCTACAATGAGCAGTTCTTC
CASIGSPGSYNEQFF
>TRBV19|TRBD1|-|TRBJ1-2
TGTGCCAGTAGTCTCTCACAGGGGGTCGGCTACACCTTC
CASSLSQGVGYTF
>TRBV21-1|-|-|TRBJ1-2
TGTGCCAGCAGCAAAGCCACAGGGAGCCGCAGCGGTAACTATGGCTACACCTTC
CASSKATGSRSGNYGYTF
>TRBV11-2|-|-|TRBJ2-1
TGTGCCAGCAGCTCTGAGAGCTCCTACAATGAGCAGTTCTTC
CASSSESSYNEQFF
>TRBV10-3|TRBD1|-|TRBJ1-6
TGTGCCATCAGTGAGGTCGGACAGGGATATTCACCCCTCCACTTT
CAISEVGQGYSPLHF
>TRBV5-1|-|-|TRBJ1-1
TGCGCCAGCAGCATGGACGGGAACACTGAAGCTTTCTTT
CASSMDGNTEAFF
>TRBV5-1|-|-|TRBJ1-5
TGCGCCAGCAGCTTGGAGGGCAGGGAGGCTCAGCCCCAGCATTTT
CASSLEGREAQPQHF
>TRBV5-5|-|-|TRBJ1-3
TGTGCCAGCAGCTTGGTTGGGGCCGTGGGAAACACCATATATTTT
CASSLVGAVGNTIYF
>TRBV14|-|-|TRBJ2-3
TGTGCCAGCAGCCAAAAGCCGGGACTTGGGGTAGATACGCAGTATTTT
CASSQKPGLGVDTQYF
>TRBV12-3/TRBV12-4|-|-|TRBJ2-7
TGTGCCAGCAGTTCCCCGGAGGAGCAGTACTTC
CASSSPEEQYF
>TRBV9|TRBD1|once|TRBJ2-3
TGTGCCAGCAGCGTAGACAGGGGGCATGGAGATACGCAGTATTTT
CASSVDRGHGDTQYF
>TRBV7-3|-|-|TRBJ1-2
TGTGCCAGCAGCTCCCGTCCTCTCGGGTATGGCTACACCTTC
CASSSRPLGYGYTF
>TRBV12-3/TRBV12-4|-|-|TRBJ2-5
TGTGCCAGCGGAATCAGGGTTGAGACCCAGTACTTC
CASGIRVETQYF
>TRBV5-1|-|-|TRBJ1-5
TGCGCCAGCAGCTTGGGGACAAATAGCAATCAGCCCCAGCATTTT
CASSLGTNSNQPQHF
>TRBV5-1|-|-|TRBJ2-7
TGCGCCAGCAGCGCACTTCCGGGACTCGCTACCGAGCAGTACTTC
CASSALPGLATEQYF
>TRBV21-1|-|-|TRBJ2-1
TGTGCCAGCAGCAAACAGGGTTTCGATGAGCAGTTCTTC
CASSKQGFDEQFF
>TRBV5-5|-|-|TRBJ1-3
TGTGCCAGCAGCCACCAAGGCGTCGACAGGAGAGCTGGAAACACCATATATTTT
CASSHQGVDRRAGNTIYF
>TRBV3-1/TRBV3-2|-|-|TRBJ2-7
TGTGCCAGCAGCCAAGTAGGGAGGGGGGCCTACGAGCAGTACTTC
CASSQVGRGAYEQYF
>TRBV2|TRBD1|-|TRBJ2-7
TGTGCCAGCGGGGCTGGGACAGGGGGCTACGAGCAGTACTTC
CASGAGTGGYEQYF